These 16 T cell receptor beta chains came from one sample sequenced in a study of T-cell memory formation after mild COVID-19 (dated by TCRdb to 2020 to 2022). The library was made by 5' RACE. For sequencing, an Illumina NovaSeq 6000 was employed. TCRdb reprocessing: public reads trimmed at Q25 with fastp, clones called with MiXCR, in-frame beta chains kept. Identical CDR3 proteins give one entry, which carries the most common genes and DNA. The sample yields some 300,000 distinct CDR3 sequences; 20% to 25% were counted once. The ten largest clones add up to roughly 23% of the sample. The sample was PBMCs or a T cell subset sorted from them (not recorded which). The receptor set was obtained from a man aged 18 to 30 who had mild COVID-19 (a few samples of this study predate the infection). The sample titles of this study are shuffled in the database, so cell type and time point are left out; the donor was told from shared clones.

This clonotype was found once. V is TRBV7-2 and J is TRBJ1-5, with 9 bases matching TRBD1. With V trimmed by 5 bases and J by 5 bases, 7 bases remained unmatched. The CDR3 is 15 amino acids. Germline CDR1 is SGHTA and CDR2 is FQGNSA. The CDR3 DNA follows: TGTGCCAGCAGCCCGGACAGGGGTTCGGATCAGCCCCAGCATTTT. It is translated as CASSPDRGSDQPQHF.

This clonotype came up a few times. The rearrangement joins TRBV6-5 to TRBJ1-1, with D maybe TRBD1 (5 bases). The CDR3 covers 14 residues. V was shortened by 6 bases and J by 9 bases, with 20 bases between the two germline ends. The germline V gene encodes CDR1 MNHEY and CDR2 SVGAGI. The CDR3 sequence is CASSLPGGWEKAFF. The DNA of the CDR3 is TGTGCCAGCAGCCTACCTGGGGGTTGGGAGAAAGCTTTCTTT.

The V and J genes are TRBV25-1 and TRBJ2-4; TRBD1 or TRBD2 may be the D gene (6 bases each). The germline V and J ends were trimmed by 1 base and 8 bases, with 12 bases remaining between them. CDR1 is MGHDK, CDR2 SYGVNS, per germline. This CDR3 contains 14 residues. As DNA, the CDR3 is TGTGCCAGCAGTGAATGGGCGGAGGGGGACATTCAGTACTTC. Translated: CASSEWAEGDIQYF.

This clonotype was recorded a few times. V gene TRBV5-4 combines with J gene TRBJ2-4; TRBD2 matches at 10 bases. V shed 0 bases, J shed 4 bases, and the junction held 1 base outside the gene matches. Per the germline V gene, CDR1 is SGHNT and CDR2 is YYREEE (reference sequence). The CDR3 is made up of 15 amino acids. CDR3 in amino acids: CASSLVSGGKNIQYF. For the CDR3, the DNA is TGTGCCAGCAGCTTGGTTAGCGGGGGGAAAAACATTCAGTACTTC.

This clonotype was seen only a few times. V and J are TRBV12-3 or TRBV12-4 and TRBJ2-2, with 9 bases lining up with TRBD1. CDR3 size: 15 residues. Unmatched junction bases numbered 7, after V lost 7 bases and J lost 4 bases. The chain's CDR3 is CASIVTGGGTGELFF. Here the CDR3 DNA reads TGTGCCAGCATAGTAACAGGGGGCGGCACCGGGGAGCTGTTTTTT.

A few counts support this clonotype. The CDR3 loop reads CASSGDRGKQYV. The CDR3 nucleotides read TGTGCCAGCAGTGGGGACAGGGGGAAGCAGTACGTC. The genes are TRBV3-1 and TRBJ2-7, with TRBD1 matching 11 bases. There are 12 residues in the CDR3. The V and J ends lost 6 bases and 8 bases, in that order; junction bases with no gene match: 3. Germline V gene data show CDR1 as LGHDT and CDR2 as YNNKEL (reference sequence).

The J gene is TRBJ2-2, the V gene TRBV2; D gene uncertain. The CDR3 covers 15 residues. The ends were cut back, 5 bases at V and 4 bases at J, with 14 bases in the middle. Germline lookup yields CDR1 SNHLY and CDR2 FYNNEI. CDR3 DNA: TGTGCCAGCAGTTTGGATGGTCCCATCACCGGGGAGCTGTTTTTT. Protein product: CASSLDGPITGELFF.

The V and J genes are TRBV9 and TRBJ1-6; no reliable D call. Germline CDR1 SGDLS, CDR2 YYNGEE. V was shortened by 5 bases and J by 0 bases, with 9 bases between the two germline ends. This CDR3 contains 15 residues. CDR3 protein: CASRRTSSYNSPLHF. The CDR3 bases are TGTGCCAGCAGACGGACGAGCTCCTATAATTCACCCCTCCACTTT.

The chain couples TRBV12-3 or TRBV12-4 to TRBJ1-1, with 10 bases lining up with TRBD1. Trimming cost V 6 bases and J 4 bases; bases outside gene matches: 11. This CDR3 contains 16 residues. CDR3 sequence: CASRVPGQGLGTEAFF. CDR3 in DNA: TGTGCCAGCAGGGTACCGGGACAGGGGTTGGGCACTGAAGCTTTCTTT.

The genes are TRBV7-8 and TRBJ1-2; weak D call: TRBD1 (6 bases). This CDR3 has 12 amino acids. Germline lookup yields CDR1 SGHVS and CDR2 FQNEAQ. The CDR3 is CAAAGAGYGYTF. CDR3 coding DNA: TGTGCTGCGGCGGGGGCTGGCTATGGCTACACCTTC.

The chain couples TRBV7-9 to TRBJ2-1; 11 bases match TRBD2. J gave up 10 bases and V 6 bases, and 5 bases lay outside the gene matches. The germline CDR1 and CDR2 sequences are SEHNR and FQNEAQ (reference sequence). This CDR3 spans 13 amino acids. The CDR3 DNA reads TGTGCCAGCAGGCCGGGACTAGCGGTCGAGCAGTTCTTC. It encodes CASRPGLAVEQFF.

This clonotype has just a few counts. V and J are TRBV29-1 and TRBJ1-5, with 8 bases aligning to TRBD1. CDR1 is SQVTM, CDR2 ANQGSEA, per germline. V lost 3 bases to trimming and J lost 5 bases; unmatched junction nucleotides: 0. This CDR3 spans 12 amino acids. The CDR3 DNA is TGCAGCGTTGACAGGGGGCATCAGCCCCAGCATTTT. Protein sequence: CSVDRGHQPQHF.

The V and J genes are TRBV29-1 and TRBJ1-3; D ambiguous. The germline V and J ends were trimmed by 5 bases and 3 bases, with 8 bases remaining between them. The CDR3 is 12 residues long. The germline gives CDR1 SQVTM, CDR2 ANQGSEA. CDR3 loop: CSVLGDGNTIYF. In nucleotides, the CDR3 is TGCAGCGTTCTGGGTGATGGAAACACCATATATTTT. The complete variable domain, with remaining parts taken from reference TRBV29-1 and TRBJ1-3, reads SAVISQKPSRDICQRGTSLTIQCQVDSQVTMMFWYRQQPGQSLTLIATANQGSEATYESGFVIDKFPISRPNLTFSTLTVSNMSPEDSSIYLCSVLGDGNTIYFGEGSWLTVV.

V and J are TRBV27 and TRBJ1-6; no clear D gene. Germline-derived CDR1 and CDR2 are MNHEY and SMNVEV (reference sequence). Trimming took 6 bases from V and 5 from J, leaving 11 bases between them. The CDR3 is 14 residues long. CDR3 coding DNA: TGTGCCAGCAGCTCGGACTCAAATAATTCACCCCTCCACTTT. Protein product: CASSSDSNNSPLHF.

This clonotype showed up just a few times. The chain has TRBV6-5 and TRBJ1-2; 10 bases align to TRBD1. Germline V CDR1 and CDR2: MNHEY, SVGAGI. V shed 5 bases, J shed 4 bases, and the junction held 4 bases outside the gene matches. The CDR3 spans 14 residues. The CDR3 loop reads CASSRDRGGYGYTF. CDR3 in DNA: TGTGCCAGCAGTCGGGACAGGGGAGGCTATGGCTACACCTTC.

The rearrangement joins TRBV7-3 to TRBJ2-5; D possibly uses TRBD1 or TRBD2 (5 bases each). Trimming left V 0 bases short and J 2 bases short, with 16 bases between. Per the germline V gene, CDR1 is SGHTA and CDR2 is FQGTGA. The CDR3 length is 17 residues. For the CDR3, the DNA is TGTGCCAGCAGCTTAACTCCGGGACGCTCGCTGCAAGAGACCCAGTACTTC. The encoded protein is CASSLTPGRSLQETQYF.